This T cell receptor (beta chain) came from a study of T-cell memory formation after mild COVID-19. Study-level findings and limits: CD4/CD8 balance held among clones contracting day 15 to 85, and later expanders leaned CD4+. That cross-reactive memory joined was suggested by some responding clones appearing in pre-infection memory.

This clonotype rates as medium-sized. What it binds is not known. TCRdb redid the calling of the 5' RACE reads with MiXCR, one entry per CDR3 protein. The sample has roughly 110,000 distinct CDR3 sequences, over 15% seen once. Germline CDR1 and CDR2: SGHDT and YYEEEE. The CDR3 sequence is 11 residues long. Trimming removed 3 bases at V and 15 bases at J, with 13 bases between. Sequencing was performed on PBMCs or a T cell subset sorted from them (not recorded which). V is TRBV5-6 and J is TRBJ2-1; unclear D gene. This TCR derives from an adult woman who had mild COVID-19 (a few samples of this study predate the infection). Cell type and time point are not known. The CDR3: CASSSYNEWFF. In DNA form, the CDR3 reads TGTGCCAGCAGCTCCTACAATGAGTGGTTCTTC. The full variable domain, rest sourced from reference TRBV5-6 and TRBJ2-1, is DAGVTQSPTHLIKTRGQQVTLRCSPKSGHDTVSWYQQALGQGPQFIFQYYEEEERQRGNFPDRFSGHQFPNYSSELNVNALLLGDSALYLCASSSYNEWFFGPGTRLTVL.